Given below is one T cell receptor (beta chain) in context. This clonotype was recorded a few times. The antigen it recognizes is unknown. No base qualities exist here, and no much larger clone lies one base off it. Ficoll-Paque density gradient centrifugation was the method used to isolate PBMCs. The CDR3 holds 15 amino acids from the cysteine to the phenylalanine. The retained sequence is limited to the CDR3, 45 bases, with the frame set at the first base. V lost 6 bases and J lost 7 bases, and the count of bases not matched to a germline gene is 13. The data were obtained in a study of T-cell memory formation after mild COVID-19 (dated by TCRdb to 2020 to 2022). Describing the broader study: TCR sequence clusters from the two donors were largely donor specific. Longitudinal TCRalpha and TCRbeta repertoire sequencing tracked T-cell clones expanding and contracting after mild COVID-19 in two donors. The cohort was made up of two young adult volunteers, one female and one male, who were previously healthy. Results and caveats for the whole study, not just this receptor: The second-wave clones that peaked on day 37 were not confirmed to be SARS-CoV-2 specific. Contracting CD4+ clones turned up mainly in the CM and EM memory subsets, whereas EMRA was where CD8+ clones were enriched. Only a couple of mild cases were covered in the study, and larger cohorts including severe cases with pre-infection samples were considered necessary. Balanced CD4/CD8 phenotypes were observed for clones contracting from day 15 to 85, whereas a bias towards CD4+ was observed for a second wave of clones expanding from day 15 to 37. Some responding clones were detected in pre-infection memory, which suggested that pre-existing cross-reactive memory T cells had joined the SARS-CoV-2 response.

The data were produced on an Illumina NovaSeq 6000. cDNA libraries for TCRalpha and TCRbeta were prepared by 5'RACE using constant-segment primers, with sample barcodes and unique molecular identifiers added. Trizol reagent was used to extract RNA from every sample. Library amplification was performed in two PCR steps, and a second sample barcode and Illumina TruSeq adapters were introduced in the second step. Sequencing of libraries was performed on an Illumina NovaSeq with 2 x 150 bp paired-end reads. As for the original processing: With migec v1.2.7, reads were demultiplexed and then collapsed into UMI-guided consensus sequences. Using mixcr v2.1.11, UMI consensuses were aligned to TRA and TRB V and J templates and then assembled into clonotypes. A clonotype was counted as expanded or contracted only when both edgeR and NoisET called the clonotype significant, with the noise models trained on biological replicates. For edgeR calls, a false discovery rate-adjusted p below 0.01 and a log2 fold-change threshold of 1 were applied. As an exploratory analysis of dynamics, PCA with hierarchical clustering was applied to max-normalized trajectories of the 1000 most abundant clonotypes. The CD4 or CD8 phenotype of responding clones was assigned using the separately sequenced CD4+ and CD8+ repertoires. Starting from the raw public reads, TCRdb applied fastp trimming at Q25, assembled clones with MiXCR and retained in-frame beta chains. Every CDR3 protein is listed once, alongside the most common genes and DNA of its rows. TCRdb's processing, not the study's, gives the V and J calls here. This sample lists about 290,000 distinct CDR3 sequences; 15% to 20% were detected once. The top ten clones comprise 22% of the sample.

In this chain, TRBV12-3 or TRBV12-4 is recombined with TRBJ1-2, with 8 bases aligning to TRBD1. The receptor was isolated from a man between 18 and 35 years old who had mild COVID-19 (a few samples of this study predate the infection). The sample titles of this study are shuffled in the database, so cell type and time point are left out; the donor was told from shared clones. Sequenced: PBMCs or a T cell subset sorted from them (not recorded which). The DNA is TGTGCCAGCAGCCTAGAGACAGGGGCGAAACTTGGCTACACCTTC. The encoded protein is CASSLETGAKLGYTF.